This entry is about one T cell receptor (beta chain). This clone was seen a handful of times. The specificity of this receptor is unknown. Nothing much larger sits one base from this clone, and base qualities are not available. TCRbeta CDR3 regions were amplified from genomic DNA by means of the immunoSEQ Assay, a bias-controlled multiplex PCR. The authors processed their data as follows. The number of nucleated cells in each sample was estimated by amplification of reference gene primers within the assay. To quantify the absolute abundance of each unique TCRbeta CDR3 rearrangement, sequence reads were collapsed and filtered. For each sample, productive Simpson clonality was calculated as the square root of Simpson's diversity index across productive rearrangements. Drawn from immuneACCESS, this table holds only the in-frame rearrangements with V and J called that TCRdb kept. Clones are partly lost; checked studies trace under half to an unresolved V gene and leave the rest unexplained. From that table come the V and J calls and clone size; the DNA was used to work out D and trimming. In this sample the table shows 150,000 to 200,000 clones, roughly 84% of which occur a single time. The top ten clones comprise more than 3% of the sample.

Participants in the prospective study were aged roughly 18 to 95 years, lived in over 20 United States geographic areas, and enrolled through a virtual design. In the prospective study, participants were assigned to cohorts based on the clinical history participants reported in a screening survey and a study questionnaire. A participant counted as exposed if, within 2 weeks of entering the study, that participant had been in contact with someone who had a PCR-confirmed or clinician-diagnosed COVID-19 case. In the prospective study, mobile phlebotomists collected whole blood, serum and a nasopharyngeal or oropharyngeal swab from each participant. Participants in the prospective study had the option to provide additional blood draws and questionnaires over a roughly 2-month period. Before DNA extraction, blood samples from the prospective study were shipped at room temperature or frozen. The data were obtained in a study of blood T cell repertoires in COVID-19 (dated by TCRdb to the early 2020s). Broadly, across the study: Samples from collaborators originated in the United States, Italy and Spain and spanned both the acute and convalescent phases of COVID-19. The prospective study material was composed of cDNA or gDNA derived from T cells, B-cell-depleted T cells, or PBMCs. Deeply sampled blood TCRbeta repertoires from subjects exposed to, actively infected with, or recovered from COVID-19 were included in the dataset. A freely available public database, intended as a resource for researchers studying the immune response to SARS-CoV-2, is where the repertoires were released. The samples were drawn from two sources: the first 160 participants of the ongoing ImmuneRACE study, and 950 to 1,500 subjects contributed by 6 global collaborators. Nearly every sample came with metadata listing a de-identified subject ID, COVID-19 status, age in years and sex. Where HLA class I and class II types were available, the types were taken from metadata supplied by the sample provider, not from assay-based typing. What the authors observed across the whole study: How much clinical and demographic metadata was included differed by source and by participant, and the metadata was provided uncurated.

This TCR came from a woman in her 30s who had been exposed to COVID-19. Sequencing was performed on PBMCs or T cells enriched from blood (not recorded which).

The DNA is as follows: TGTGCCAGCTCCTATATAGACAGCGCGAACACCGGGGAGCTGTTTTTT. Translated, it gives CASSYIDSANTGELFF. The chain links TRBV2 with TRBJ2-2; the D gene is perhaps TRBD1, on 5 matching bases. Cut back by 8 bases and 0 bases, the V and J ends lie 16 bases apart. Reading the germline V gene gives CDR1 SNHLY and CDR2 FYNNEI. There are 16 amino acids in the CDR3, from cysteine to phenylalanine inclusive. Only the CDR3 part of the read is kept: 48 bases, read in frame from the first base. The CDR3 plus the reference TRBV2 and TRBJ2-2 genes for the other parts give the full variable domain: EPEVTQTPSHQVTQMGQEVILRCVPISNHLYFYWYRQILGQKVEFLVSFYNNEISEKSEIFDDQFSVERPDGSNFTLKIRSTKLEDSAMYFCASSYIDSANTGELFFGEGSRLTVL.